This entry lists 18 T cell receptor beta chains sequenced from one sample in a study of T cells after yellow fever vaccination. TCRdb reprocessed the 5' RACE reads with MiXCR, giving one entry per CDR3 protein. This repertoire shows around 300,000 distinct CDR3 sequences, roughly 4.3% found once; its top ten account for approximately 25%. This specimen was PBMCs, taken 5 days after the yellow fever booster vaccination. These receptors all stem from a man aged 18 to 35 who received the YFV17D yellow fever vaccine.

This clonotype was detected ten times or more. The chain joins TRBV5-1 to TRBJ2-7; 14 positions agree with TRBD2. The ends lost 3 bases at V and 5 bases at J; junction bases unmatched: 10. CDR3 size: 17 residues. Germline V gives CDR1 SGHRS, CDR2 YFSETQ. Here the CDR3 DNA reads TGCGCCAGCAGCTGGGGACTAGCGGGGGCCCTTGGGGACGAGCAGTACGTC. Protein sequence: CASSWGLAGALGDEQYV.

For the CDR3, the DNA is TGTGCCAGCAGCCAAGGACAGGGGGGCACTGAAGCTTTCTTT. Its protein product is CASSQGQGGTEAFF. The chain combines TRBV4-2 with TRBJ1-1, with TRBD1 matching 9 bases. CDR1 LGHNA and CDR2 YNFKEQ come from the germline V gene. The CDR3 sequence is 14 residues long. The junction had 1 base not matched to a gene; V was cut back by 1 base and J by 4 bases.

The chain carries TRBV7-8 and TRBJ2-3; D unclear. The CDR3 has 12 amino acids. V lost 8 bases to trimming and J lost 2 bases, with 8 bases between them. CDR1 is SGHVS and CDR2 is FQNEAQ in the germline V gene. CDR3 in amino acids: CASLHNTDTQYF. The CDR3 DNA sequence: TGTGCCAGCCTACACAACACAGATACGCAGTATTTT.

The V gene is TRBV3-1, the J gene TRBJ2-7; TRBD1 is a possible D gene (5 bases). Per the germline V gene, CDR1 is LGHDT and CDR2 is YNNKEL (reference sequence). This CDR3 contains 14 residues. V lost 4 bases to trimming and J lost 5 bases, with 15 bases between them. The CDR3 sequence is CASSPDTGPNEQYF. The CDR3 DNA is TGTGCCAGCAGCCCCGATACAGGTCCAAACGAGCAGTACTTC.

Many counts were recorded for this clonotype. The chain uses TRBV19 and TRBJ1-5; D is possibly TRBD1 (5 bases). V lost 0 bases, J lost 2 bases, and 11 bases lay in between. The CDR3 is made up of 16 amino acids. Germline V CDR1 and CDR2: LNHDA, SQIVND (reference sequence). The CDR3 spells CASSIDGAGGNQPQHF. CDR3 sequence (DNA): TGTGCCAGTAGTATAGATGGGGCAGGAGGCAATCAGCCCCAGCATTTT.

This clonotype was counted ten times or more. J is TRBJ2-7 and V is TRBV27, with D perhaps matching TRBD1 (5 bases). Germline loops: CDR1 MNHEY, CDR2 SMNVEV (reference sequence). The CDR3 runs to 13 residues. V shed 2 bases and J shed 3 bases, with 8 bases lying between them. The CDR3, as DNA: TGTGCCAGCAGTTTACAGGGTGGCTACGAGCAGTACTTC. Its translation: CASSLQGGYEQYF.

This clonotype was seen repeatedly, ten times or more. This chain joins TRBV2 and TRBJ2-3; D is undetermined. CDR1 and CDR2 (germline): SNHLY, FYNNEI. Deletions cut 2 bases from V and 3 bases from J, with 9 bases between. The CDR3 extends over 14 amino acids. The CDR3 loop reads CASSEPGQTDTQYF. CDR3 coding DNA: TGTGCCAGCAGTGAACCCGGCCAAACAGATACGCAGTATTTT.

The chain uses TRBV9 and TRBJ1-6; possibly TRBD1 for D (5 bases). CDR3 length: 15 amino acids. V was clipped by 0 bases and J by 8 bases, with 12 bases between them. Per the germline V gene, CDR1 is SGDLS and CDR2 is YYNGEE. CDR3 sequence reads: CASSVAAWGDSPLHF. DNA for the CDR3: TGTGCCAGCAGCGTAGCCGCTTGGGGGGATTCACCCCTCCACTTT.

This clonotype has ten or more counts. CDR3 DNA sequence: TGTGCCAGCAGCTTAATCGCAGATACGCAGTATTTT. Protein sequence: CASSLIADTQYF. This chain joins TRBV7-9 and TRBJ2-3; no definite D call. The V end was cut by 2 bases, the J end by 4 bases, with 4 bases between. Germline CDR1 and CDR2: SEHNR and FQNEAQ (reference sequence). This CDR3 region has 12 residues.

This clonotype was counted a few times. The chain is built from TRBV7-8 and TRBJ1-1, with D maybe TRBD1 (5 bases). Trimming pared 8 bases from V and 0 bases from J, leaving 13 bases between. CDR1 and CDR2 (germline): SGHVS, FQNEAQ. The CDR3 has 14 residues. CDR3 region: CASSPVRVNTEAFF. The DNA of the CDR3 is TGTGCCAGCTCCCCCGTCAGGGTGAACACTGAAGCTTTCTTT.

This clonotype was found many times. The chain recombines TRBV12-3 or TRBV12-4 with TRBJ1-1; D is possibly TRBD1 (5 bases). The V and J ends lost 9 bases and 5 bases respectively, with 19 bases between them. CDR3 size: 14 residues. The chain's CDR3 is CASILSGGRTEAFF. CDR3 nucleotides: TGTGCCAGTATTTTGTCTGGGGGTAGGACTGAAGCTTTCTTT.

In DNA, the CDR3 is TGCAGTGGGACAGCCCCTAACTATGGCTACACCTTC. It encodes CSGTAPNYGYTF. V usage is TRBV20-1 and J usage is TRBJ1-2, with D perhaps TRBD1 (6 bases). Germline V lookup: CDR1 DFQATT, CDR2 SNEGSKA (reference sequence). V lost 7 bases, J lost 0 bases, and 9 bases lay in between. This CDR3 region has 12 residues.

The chain combines TRBV12-3 or TRBV12-4 with TRBJ1-4; no reliable D call. V was clipped by 6 bases and J by 3 bases, with 8 bases between them. CDR3 length equals 13 residues. The CDR3 is CASSRRSNEKLFF. The CDR3 DNA follows: TGTGCCAGCAGCAGGAGATCTAATGAAAAACTGTTTTTT.

This sequence joins TRBV27 and TRBJ2-2; the D gene could be TRBD1 or TRBD2 (6 bases each). V dropped 4 bases and J dropped 3 bases, with 12 bases sitting between them. The germline V gene encodes CDR1 MNHEY and CDR2 SMNVEV (reference sequence). The CDR3 is 15 residues long. CDR3 loop: CASSSKGGYTGELFF. CDR3 sequence (DNA): TGTGCCAGCAGTTCGAAGGGGGGATACACCGGGGAGCTGTTTTTT.

The chain carries TRBV9 and TRBJ2-3; perhaps TRBD2 as D (5 bases). The CDR3 is 13 residues long. Per the germline V gene, CDR1 is SGDLS and CDR2 is YYNGEE. V dropped 3 bases and J dropped 8 bases, with 13 bases sitting between them. DNA of the CDR3: TGTGCCAGCAGCGCTGAACTAGTGGCTACGCAGTATTTT. This translates into CASSAELVATQYF.

This chain uses TRBV5-6 with TRBJ2-5; 11 positions agree with TRBD2. With V trimmed by 4 bases and J by 1 base, 6 bases remained unmatched. The CDR3 consists of 16 residues. Looked up from germline, CDR1 is SGHDT and CDR2 is YYEEEE. CDR3 nucleotides: TGTGCCAGCAGCCAAGGACTAGCGGGCCTCCAAGAGACCCAGTACTTC. Translation gives CASSQGLAGLQETQYF.

V is TRBV4-2 and J is TRBJ2-7, with 10 nucleotides matching TRBD1. The CDR3 totals 14 residues. Germline V gene data show CDR1 as LGHNA and CDR2 as YNFKEQ. V lost 4 bases to trimming and J lost 1 base; unmatched junction nucleotides: 1. The DNA for the CDR3 is TGTGCCAGCAGCCCGGACAGGGGGTCCTACGAGCAGTACTTC. It yields the protein CASSPDRGSYEQYF.

This clonotype appeared many times. The rearrangement links TRBV7-2 to TRBJ2-5; the match to TRBD1 covers 7 bases. The CDR3 is 14 residues long. The J segment lost 3 bases and the V segment lost 8 bases, leaving 9 bases of the junction unmatched. Per the germline V gene, CDR1 is SGHTA and CDR2 is FQGNSA. The CDR3 DNA follows: TGTGCCAGCGGCCCACCGGACAGGAAAGAGACCCAGTACTTC. Translation: CASGPPDRKETQYF.